The following is a T cell receptor beta chain sequence with its context. Its antigen target is currently unknown. Qualities for individual bases were not recorded, and no much larger clone is one base off. TCR beta CDR3 regions were amplified from RNA transcripts. For the first round of RT-PCR on the TCR CDR3, the HTBI primer set was used together with the Qiagen OneStep RT-PCR kit. The libraries were constructed in a second round of multiplex PCR and then size-selected and purified. Sequencing of the libraries was done on an Illumina HiSeq2000 using paired-end 100 bp reads. In the authors' own workflow: Raw data were processed with SOAPnuke, discarding reads with adapters, uncalled bases, mean Phred below 15, or no exact constant-primer or identifier match. COPE v1.2.5 was used to merge high-quality paired reads, and clonotypes were defined as unique nucleotide sequences. Clonotypes were aligned to IMGT TRBV, TRBD and TRBJ reference segments using MiTCR v1.1. The analysis included only V-J combinations with a frequency above 0.0001, which together covered approximately 99% of the repertoires. The TCS score was defined as the ratio of F50 (clonal expansion) to E x V (chaos), calculated using BLOSUM62-based TCRdist between CDR3 peptides within each V-J. Welch's t-statistics and random forest reduced around 550 V-J features to roughly 13, which were used in a naive Bayes classifier (R e1071). TCRdb trimmed public reads at Q25 via fastp, called clones via MiXCR and kept in-frame beta chains. Every CDR3 protein is listed once, alongside the most common genes and DNA of its rows. TCRdb, not the authors, supplied the V and J calls. The sample records 300,000 or so distinct CDR3 sequences, under 25% of which are singletons. 50% of the sample is held by the ten biggest clonotypes.

The CDR3 holds 14 amino acids from the cysteine to the phenylalanine. Only the CDR3 region is kept as DNA, spanning 42 bases read in frame from base 1. Between the V and J ends, shortened by 6 bases and 6 bases respectively, the junction contains 14 bases. The data are from a study of T cells in Graves' hyperthyroidism and ophthalmopathy (dated by TCRdb to between 2018 and 2021). Background for the entire study: Peripheral blood samples were taken at the time of initial diagnosis, prior to any treatment. TCR V-J signatures able to tell the groups apart were searched for in a discovery cohort of approximately 95 patients, of whom around 43 had Graves' ophthalmopathy and roughly 58 had stable Graves' hyperthyroidism. The 90 to 100 discovery patients were randomly divided into training and test sets at a 7:3 ratio. Thyroid tissue and blood T-cell repertoires from six Graves' hyperthyroidism patients were also compared in the study. The paper describes TCR Vbeta CDR3 sequencing of roughly 130 peripheral blood samples, made up of some 42 ophthalmopathy patients, roughly 72 hyperthyroidism patients and about 17 progressor patients. An independent validation cohort of around 19 hyperthyroidism patients and about 16 patients who later progressed to ophthalmopathy tested prospective prediction of ophthalmopathy. Once sampling was done, hyperthyroidism patients were given methimazole at a starting dose of 30 mg daily, whereas ophthalmopathy patients were given high-dose intravenous methylprednisolone. The full study reports these points: In validation, progression to ophthalmopathy was predicted by the model with 70% to 71% sensitivity and nearly 75% specificity, a median of roughly 6 months before onset. No statistical method was used to set the sample size in advance, and investigators knew the group allocation. A model built on a 13 V-J signature distinguished ophthalmopathy from stable hyperthyroidism, reaching 87.88% sensitivity and approximately 81% specificity in cross-validation and 80%/75% in testing. Most expanded thyroid clonotypes (frequency above 0.001) were also found in blood, which suggests that blood repertoires may mirror thyroid immune responses.

A patient counted as having stable Graves' hyperthyroidism if no progression to ophthalmopathy occurred over 18 months of follow-up. The hyperthyroidism patients were between 18 and 65 years old and newly diagnosed, with a disease duration of less than 2 months. The study excluded patients with uncontrolled infections, other autoimmune diseases, pregnancy or lactation. Clinical symptoms, serum thyroxine and TRAb, thyroid ultrasound, and orbital computed tomography formed the basis for the diagnoses. PBMCs were separated from approximately 10 ml of fresh peripheral blood using Ficoll-Paque density gradient centrifugation. Total RNA was extracted using Trizol reagent, and RNA quality was assessed on an Agilent 2100 Bioanalyzer.

The chain is assembled from TRBV12-3 or TRBV12-4 and TRBJ2-2; the D gene is not confidently resolved. The specimen was blood. The clonotype originates from a woman between 50 and 59 years old with Graves' hyperthyroidism. The sequenced DNA is TGTGCCAGCAGCCCCCGACCGAGCTCCGGGGAGCTGTTTTTT. It codes for CASSPRPSSGELFF.